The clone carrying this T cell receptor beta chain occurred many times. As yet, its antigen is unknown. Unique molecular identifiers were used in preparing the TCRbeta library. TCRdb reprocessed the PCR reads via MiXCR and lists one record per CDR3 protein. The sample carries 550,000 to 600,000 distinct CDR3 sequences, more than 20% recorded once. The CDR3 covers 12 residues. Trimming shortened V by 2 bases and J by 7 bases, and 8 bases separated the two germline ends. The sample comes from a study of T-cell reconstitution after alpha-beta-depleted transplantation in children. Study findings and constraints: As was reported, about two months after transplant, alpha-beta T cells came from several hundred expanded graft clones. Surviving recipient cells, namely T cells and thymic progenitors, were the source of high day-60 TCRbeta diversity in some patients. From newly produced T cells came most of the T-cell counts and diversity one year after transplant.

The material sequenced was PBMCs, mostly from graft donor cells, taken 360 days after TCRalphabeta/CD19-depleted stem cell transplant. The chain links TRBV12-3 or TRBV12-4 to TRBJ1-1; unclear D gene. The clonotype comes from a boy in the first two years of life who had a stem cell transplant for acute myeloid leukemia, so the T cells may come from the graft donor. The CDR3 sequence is CASSLYTLEAFF. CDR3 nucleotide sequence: TGTGCCAGCAGTTTATATACACTTGAAGCTTTCTTT.